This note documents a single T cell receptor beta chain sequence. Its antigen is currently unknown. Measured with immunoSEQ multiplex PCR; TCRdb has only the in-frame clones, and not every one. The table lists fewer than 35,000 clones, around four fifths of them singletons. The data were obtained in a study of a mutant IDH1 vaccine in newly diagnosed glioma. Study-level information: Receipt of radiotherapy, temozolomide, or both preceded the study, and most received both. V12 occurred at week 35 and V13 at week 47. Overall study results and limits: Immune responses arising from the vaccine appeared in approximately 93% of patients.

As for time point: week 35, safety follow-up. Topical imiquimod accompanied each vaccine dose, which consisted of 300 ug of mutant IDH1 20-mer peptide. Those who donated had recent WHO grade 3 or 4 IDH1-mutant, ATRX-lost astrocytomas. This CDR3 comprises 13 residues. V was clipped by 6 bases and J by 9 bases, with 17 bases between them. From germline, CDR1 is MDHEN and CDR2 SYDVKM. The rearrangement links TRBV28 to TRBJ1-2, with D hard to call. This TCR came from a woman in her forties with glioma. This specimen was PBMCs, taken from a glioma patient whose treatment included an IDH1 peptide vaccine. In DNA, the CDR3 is TGTGCCAGCAGGAAGGACCGGTACGATCGCTACACCTTC. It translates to CASRKDRYDRYTF.